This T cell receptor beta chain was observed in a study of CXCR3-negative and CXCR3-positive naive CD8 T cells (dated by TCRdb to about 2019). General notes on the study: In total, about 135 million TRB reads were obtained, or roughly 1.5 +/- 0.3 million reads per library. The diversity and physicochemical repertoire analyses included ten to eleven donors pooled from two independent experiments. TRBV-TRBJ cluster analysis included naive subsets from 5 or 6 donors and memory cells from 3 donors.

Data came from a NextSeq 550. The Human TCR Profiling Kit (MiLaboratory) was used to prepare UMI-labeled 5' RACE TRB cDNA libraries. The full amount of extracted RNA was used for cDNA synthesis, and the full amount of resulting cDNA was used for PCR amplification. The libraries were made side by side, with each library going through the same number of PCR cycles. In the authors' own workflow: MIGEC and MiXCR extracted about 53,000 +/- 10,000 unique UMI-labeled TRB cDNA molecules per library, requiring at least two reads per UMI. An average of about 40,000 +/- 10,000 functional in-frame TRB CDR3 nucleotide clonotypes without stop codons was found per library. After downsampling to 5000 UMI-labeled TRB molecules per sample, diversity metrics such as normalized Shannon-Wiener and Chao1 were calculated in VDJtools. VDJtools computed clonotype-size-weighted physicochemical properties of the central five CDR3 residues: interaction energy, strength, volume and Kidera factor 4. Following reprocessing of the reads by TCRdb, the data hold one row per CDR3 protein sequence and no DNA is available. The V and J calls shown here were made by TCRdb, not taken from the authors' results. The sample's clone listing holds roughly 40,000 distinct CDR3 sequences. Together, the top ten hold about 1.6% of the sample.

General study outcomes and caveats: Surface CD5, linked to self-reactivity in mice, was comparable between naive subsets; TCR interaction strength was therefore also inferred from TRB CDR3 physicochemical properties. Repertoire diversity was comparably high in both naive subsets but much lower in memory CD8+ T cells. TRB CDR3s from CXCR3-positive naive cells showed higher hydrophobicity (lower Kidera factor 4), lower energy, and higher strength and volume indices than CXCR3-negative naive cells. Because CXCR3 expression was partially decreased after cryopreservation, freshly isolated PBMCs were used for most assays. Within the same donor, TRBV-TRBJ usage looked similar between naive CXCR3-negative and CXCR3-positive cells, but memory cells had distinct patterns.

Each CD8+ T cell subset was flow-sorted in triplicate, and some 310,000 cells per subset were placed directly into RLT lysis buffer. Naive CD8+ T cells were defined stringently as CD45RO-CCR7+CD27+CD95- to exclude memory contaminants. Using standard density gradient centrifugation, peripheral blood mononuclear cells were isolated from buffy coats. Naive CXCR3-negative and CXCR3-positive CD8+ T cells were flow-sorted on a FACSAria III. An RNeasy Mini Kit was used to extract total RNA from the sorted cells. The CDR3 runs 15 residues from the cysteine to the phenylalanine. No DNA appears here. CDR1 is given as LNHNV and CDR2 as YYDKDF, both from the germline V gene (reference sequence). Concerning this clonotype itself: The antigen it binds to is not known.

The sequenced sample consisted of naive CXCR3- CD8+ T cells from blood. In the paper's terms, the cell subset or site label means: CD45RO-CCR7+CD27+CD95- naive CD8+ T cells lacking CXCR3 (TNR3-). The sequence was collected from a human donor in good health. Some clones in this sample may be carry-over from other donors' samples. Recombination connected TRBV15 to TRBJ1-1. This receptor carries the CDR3 CATSRAYTENTEAFF.